This T cell receptor (beta chain) was obtained from a study of early T cells in non-severe SARS-CoV-2 infection. cDNA molecules, individually, were tagged with unique molecular identifiers. TCRdb redid the calling of the 5' RACE reads with MiXCR, one entry per CDR3 protein. Of 74,000 or so distinct CDR3 sequences listed, around a tenth are singletons. Trimming took 8 bases from V and 7 from J; bases not matched to a gene: 6. The CDR3 is made up of 14 amino acids. CDR1 is SNHLY, CDR2 FYNNEI, per germline. The sequencing input was whole blood. This sequence joins TRBV2 and TRBJ1-6, with TRBD1 matching over 9 bases. The clonotype was recovered from an adult who was a healthcare worker with PCR-confirmed SARS-CoV-2 infection or an uninfected control (not recorded which). The CDR3 nucleotides are TGTGCCAGCCGGGGGACAGGGATGAATTCACCCCTCCACTTT. Amino acid sequence: CASRGTGMNSPLHF.